Presented here are 15 T cell receptor beta chains from one specimen sequenced in a study of T cell responses to AZD1222 COVID-19 vaccine. Some clones are missing from TCRdb's copy, which holds only in-frame ones; the method was immunoSEQ multiplex PCR. Of about 27,000 clones in the sample, about nine tenths were seen once. This material consisted of peripheral blood, taken 28 days after the second AZD1222 dose. The origin of the receptors is an adult who received the AZD1222 COVID-19 vaccine.

This chain connects TRBV28 to TRBJ2-2; 10 bases line up with TRBD2. Unmatched junction bases numbered 6, after V lost 3 bases and J lost 2 bases. The CDR3 consists of 17 residues. From germline, CDR1 is MDHEN and CDR2 SYDVKM. CDR3 coding DNA: TGTGCCAGCAGTTTCCCGGGACTAGCGACCAACACCGGGGAGCTGTTTTTT. It encodes CASSFPGLATNTGELFF.

The chain carries TRBV4-1 and TRBJ1-6; the D is unclear. With 1 base removed from V and 3 bases from J, the gap between germline ends came to 16 bases. The CDR3 is made up of 18 amino acids. The germline V gene encodes CDR1 MGHRA and CDR2 YSYEKL. The CDR3 reads CASSQAGGVGGYNSPLHF. CDR3 DNA: TGCGCCAGCAGCCAAGCGGGCGGGGTGGGCGGCTATAATTCACCCCTCCACTTT.

This chain links TRBV6-5 with TRBJ2-7; D is unresolved. V was trimmed by 7 bases and J by 0 bases, leaving 13 bases between them. The CDR3 totals 14 residues. CDR1 and CDR2 (germline): MNHEY, SVGAGI. The CDR3: CASNGPTGSYEQYF. The CDR3 nucleotides read TGTGCCAGCAACGGCCCGACGGGCTCCTACGAGCAGTACTTC.

This chain uses TRBV27 with TRBJ1-6, with a possible D match to TRBD1 (5 bases). Trimming removed 2 bases from V and 5 bases from J, with 16 bases in between. This CDR3 contains 17 residues. From germline, CDR1 is MNHEY and CDR2 SMNVEV (reference sequence). The CDR3 DNA reads TGTGCCAGCAGTTTACCCCCGGGACTGGGACATAATTCACCCCTCCACTTT. Its translation is CASSLPPGLGHNSPLHF.

The rearrangement joins TRBV10-3 to TRBJ2-7, with 8 positions matching TRBD1. The CDR3 is 13 amino acids. Germline V gives CDR1 ENHRY, CDR2 SYGVKD. With V trimmed by 10 bases and J by 4 bases, 9 bases remained unmatched. The chain's CDR3 is CATRIQGAYEQYF. The CDR3 bases are TGTGCCACCCGAATCCAGGGGGCATACGAGCAGTACTTC.

The chain joins TRBV7-2 to TRBJ1-1; TRBD1 might be the D (6 bases). CDR1 and CDR2 (germline): SGHTA, FQGNSA. CDR3 length: 15 residues. The germline V and J ends were trimmed by 5 bases and 2 bases, with 15 bases remaining between them. CDR3 region: CASSPGGGRNTEAFF. The CDR3 bases are TGTGCCAGCAGCCCCGGAGGGGGGCGAAACACTGAAGCTTTCTTT.

J is TRBJ1-4 and V is TRBV7-2; 7 bases are a match to TRBD1. Germline V gives CDR1 SGHTA, CDR2 FQGNSA. V gave up 5 bases and J gave up 5 bases; unmatched junction bases: 8. The CDR3 contains 15 residues. DNA of the CDR3: TGTGCCAGCAGCCCCACGGGACAGATGAATGAAAAACTGTTTTTT. Translation gives CASSPTGQMNEKLFF.

The V call is TRBV4-1, the J call TRBJ1-4; D not resolved. The CDR3 runs to 14 residues. The germline CDR1 and CDR2 sequences are MGHRA and YSYEKL. Trimming took 0 bases from V and 8 from J, leaving 10 bases between them. The CDR3 DNA reads TGCGCCAGCAGCCAAGAGAGTCATAGGGAAAAACTGTTTTTT. Its protein is CASSQESHREKLFF.

The chain combines TRBV24-1 with TRBJ1-1, with TRBD1 matching over 7 bases. Germline CDR1 is KGHDR and CDR2 is SFDVKD. The CDR3 runs to 13 residues. V shed 12 bases and J 3 bases; nucleotides not matched to a gene: 9. The CDR3 is CASAGQADTEAFF. The CDR3 DNA sequence: TGTGCCTCCGCAGGACAGGCGGACACTGAAGCTTTCTTT.

This chain joins TRBV6-1 and TRBJ2-1; 7 positions match TRBD2. V shed 5 bases, J shed 8 bases, and the junction held 12 bases outside the gene matches. Germline V gene sequence: CDR1 MNHNS, CDR2 SASEGT. The CDR3 is 15 amino acids. CDR3 protein: CASSSAGTRGDEQFF. The CDR3 DNA reads TGTGCCAGCAGTTCAGCGGGAACCCGTGGGGATGAGCAGTTCTTC.

The chain uses TRBV4-3 and TRBJ2-1; D might be TRBD1 or TRBD2, each matching 5 bases. The CDR3 consists of 14 residues. The ends were cut back, 2 bases at V and 6 bases at J, with 11 bases in the middle. Germline CDR1 is LGHNA and CDR2 is YSLEER. The CDR3 nucleotides read TGCGCCAGCAGCCAAATCGGGACGGTCAATGAGCAGTTCTTC. Translation: CASSQIGTVNEQFF.

This chain uses TRBV12-5 with TRBJ2-7; D not resolved. Germline CDR1 is LGHNT and CDR2 is FRNRAP. The CDR3 covers 11 residues. V dropped 6 bases and J dropped 6 bases, with 9 bases sitting between them. The CDR3 here is CASGLASEQYF. For the CDR3, the DNA is TGTGCTAGTGGGTTAGCATCCGAGCAGTACTTC.

The gene calls are TRBV5-1 and TRBJ1-3, with D possibly TRBD1 on 5 matching bases. Germline lookup yields CDR1 SGHRS and CDR2 YFSETQ. V shed 0 bases and J shed 4 bases, with 8 bases lying between them. The CDR3 has 14 amino acids. CDR3 in DNA: TGCGCCAGCAGCTTGGAAGGGGAAGGAAACACCATATATTTT. Translation: CASSLEGEGNTIYF.

The chain combines TRBV11-3 with TRBJ1-4, with D possibly being TRBD1 (5 bases). The CDR3 runs 14 residues. The germline V gene encodes CDR1 SGHNT and CDR2 YENEEA. Deletions cut 0 bases from V and 7 bases from J, with 9 bases between. CDR3 loop: CASSLEGTGEKLFF. DNA of the CDR3: TGTGCCAGCAGCTTAGAGGGGACCGGTGAAAAACTGTTTTTT.

This clone was seen a single time. The genes are TRBV30 and TRBJ2-7; 8 bases agree with TRBD1. The CDR3 runs to 17 residues. The germline CDR1 and CDR2 sequences are GTSNPN and SVGIG (reference sequence). V shed 3 bases, J shed 1 base, and the junction held 14 bases outside the gene matches. CDR3 region: CAWRTLSLGQESYEQYF. The CDR3 region has the DNA TGTGCCTGGAGAACCCTAAGCCTGGGACAGGAATCCTACGAGCAGTACTTC.